The clone carrying this TCR beta chain was found many times. The entry originates in a study of T-cell reconstitution after alpha-beta-depleted transplantation in children. A TCRbeta library incorporating unique molecular identifiers was prepared. TCRdb re-called the PCR reads through MiXCR, storing one row per CDR3 protein. The table records about 610,000 distinct CDR3 sequences, about 10% of them present only once. Germline assignment: CDR1 KGHDR and CDR2 SFDVKD. This CDR3 comprises 17 residues. J lost 0 bases, V lost 5 bases, and 8 bases had no gene match. Material: PBMCs from the stem cell graft donor, obtained from the stem cell graft. The chain carries TRBV24-1 and TRBJ2-1, with 8 bases matching TRBD1. The source is a human donor who donated a stem cell graft to a child with acute myeloid leukemia. CDR3 protein: CATSARTGYGSYNEQFF. The DNA for the CDR3 is TGTGCCACCAGTGCTCGGACAGGGTACGGCTCCTACAATGAGCAGTTCTTC.